This entry lists 27 T cell receptor beta chains sequenced from one sample in a study of blood T cell repertoires in COVID-19. Assay: immunoSEQ multiplex PCR; the TCRdb copy retains only in-frame clones and omits some. Of around 300,000 clones listed, about 87% were seen once; the top ten hold roughly 5.3%. The sequencing input was PBMCs or T cells enriched from blood (not recorded which). The receptor set was obtained from a woman in her thirties who had recovered from COVID-19.

The V and J genes are TRBV10-1 and TRBJ2-2; D gene unclear. The germline V gene has CDR1 WNHNN and CDR2 SYGVQD (reference sequence). This CDR3 has 16 amino acids. V gave up 1 base and J gave up 0 bases, with 9 bases separating them. CDR3: CASSEWSPTNTGELFF. CDR3 nucleotides: TGCGCCAGCAGTGAGTGGAGCCCTACGAACACCGGGGAGCTGTTTTTT.

The V call is TRBV4-3, the J call TRBJ1-2; 7 bases match TRBD1. This CDR3 region has 14 residues. Germline CDR1 and CDR2: LGHNA and YSLEER. The V segment lost 0 bases and the J segment 7 bases; nucleotides outside the gene matches: 5. CDR3 region: CASSQEDRDSGYTF. The CDR3 coding sequence is TGCGCCAGCAGCCAAGAAGACAGGGACAGTGGCTACACCTTC.

This clone was seen a single time. The V gene is TRBV5-4, the J gene TRBJ2-5; 7 positions match TRBD1. The germline V gene encodes CDR1 SGHNT and CDR2 YYREEE (reference sequence). V dropped 2 bases and J dropped 2; count of bases not matched to a gene: 9. The CDR3 runs 16 residues. The CDR3 here is CASSFLLGTEQETQYF. As DNA, the CDR3 is TGTGCCAGCAGCTTTTTACTAGGGACAGAACAAGAGACCCAGTACTTC.

In this sample, this clone turned up once. The chain carries TRBV5-1 and TRBJ1-1; TRBD1 might be the D (5 bases). This CDR3 comprises 15 residues. Germline V lookup: CDR1 SGHRS, CDR2 YFSETQ. The V end was cut by 0 bases, the J end by 5 bases, with 14 bases between. CDR3 amino acids: CASSLVVSGETEAFF. The CDR3 DNA reads as TGCGCCAGCAGCTTGGTGGTCTCGGGGGAGACTGAAGCTTTCTTT.

The J gene is TRBJ2-3, the V gene TRBV11-2; 14 bases agree with TRBD2. The V segment lost 2 bases and the J segment 6 bases; nucleotides outside the gene matches: 7. From germline, CDR1 is SGHAT and CDR2 FQNNGV. The CDR3 is made up of 17 amino acids. Here the CDR3 reads CASSLPRTSGGPDTQYF. CDR3 in DNA: TGTGCCAGCAGCTTACCAAGGACTAGCGGGGGGCCCGATACGCAGTATTTT.

The gene calls are TRBV28 and TRBJ1-5; D is ambiguous. Germline CDR1 is MDHEN and CDR2 is SYDVKM. The V gene lost 10 bases and the J gene lost 0 bases, with 10 bases spanning the gap. The CDR3 consists of 13 residues. The CDR3 nucleotides are TGTGCCACCATCGGTGTTAGCAATCAGCCCCAGCATTTT. This translates into CATIGVSNQPQHF. Looking up the rest from reference TRBV28 and TRBJ1-5 gives the full variable domain: DVKVTQSSRYLVKRTGEKVFLECVQDMDHENMFWYRQDPGLGLRLIYFSYDVKMKEKGDIPEGYSVSREKKERFSLILESASTNQTSMYLCATIGVSNQPQHFGDGTRLSIL.

V and J are TRBV7-8 and TRBJ1-2, with D maybe TRBD1 (6 bases). Germline V gives CDR1 SGHVS, CDR2 FQNEAQ. V was cut by 7 bases and J by 2 bases, with 17 bases left in between. The CDR3 has 15 residues. In DNA form, the CDR3 reads TGTGCCAGCACCCCGGGGGGGGGCGCGAACTATGGCTACACCTTC. Amino acid sequence: CASTPGGGANYGYTF.

The V gene is TRBV4-1, the J gene TRBJ2-3, with 8 bases aligning to TRBD2. Per germline, CDR1 MGHRA and CDR2 YSYEKL. With 1 base clipped from V and 2 bases from J, the junction kept 5 bases outside the gene matches. CDR3 size: 16 residues. The chain's CDR3 is CASSQGSGGVTDTQYF. CDR3 nucleotides: TGCGCCAGCAGCCAAGGGAGCGGGGGAGTCACAGATACGCAGTATTTT.

The gene calls are TRBV19 and TRBJ2-4; 9 nucleotides align to TRBD1. Germline values: CDR1 LNHDA, CDR2 SQIVND (reference sequence). The junction had 4 bases not matched to a gene; V was cut back by 4 bases and J by 6 bases. The CDR3 has 14 amino acids. The CDR3 region is CASSTTGGGNIQYF. The DNA for the CDR3 is TGTGCCAGTAGTACCACAGGGGGCGGAAACATTCAGTACTTC.

The gene calls are TRBV11-2 and TRBJ2-5; D uncertain. Looked up from germline, CDR1 is SGHAT and CDR2 is FQNNGV. CDR3 length: 12 residues. Trimming left V 5 bases short and J 4 bases short, with 8 bases between. This CDR3 reads CASSPTRETQYF. The DNA for the CDR3 is TGTGCCAGCAGCCCTACCCGAGAGACCCAGTACTTC.

This clone appeared once. The J gene is TRBJ1-2, the V gene TRBV3-1 (or the pseudogene TRBV3-2); D remains unclear. Per germline, CDR1 LGHDT and CDR2 YNNKEL (reference sequence). This CDR3 spans 14 amino acids. Deletions cut 1 base from V and 0 bases from J, with 6 bases between. This CDR3 reads CASSQVTANYGYTF. The CDR3 DNA reads TGTGCCAGCAGCCAAGTAACAGCTAACTATGGCTACACCTTC.

This clone turned up a few times. This sequence joins TRBV3-1 (or the pseudogene TRBV3-2) and TRBJ1-5; TRBD1 matches 9 bases. CDR1 and CDR2 from the germline V gene are LGHDT and YNNKEL (reference sequence). The CDR3 is 19 residues long. The V and J ends lost 6 bases and 4 bases, in that order; junction bases with no gene match: 19. Written as DNA, the CDR3 is TGTGCCAGCAGGAACAATCCGGGACAGGGACCGGTTTGGAATCAGCCCCAGCATTTT. Its protein is CASRNNPGQGPVWNQPQHF.

The J gene is TRBJ2-3, the V gene TRBV5-4; D is ambiguous. Looked up from germline, CDR1 is SGHNT and CDR2 is YYREEE (reference sequence). V was trimmed by 0 bases and J by 4 bases, leaving 3 bases between them. The CDR3 loop spans 12 amino acids. The CDR3 is CASSLAADTQYF. The CDR3 DNA is TGTGCCAGCAGCTTGGCCGCAGATACGCAGTATTTT. Based on the CDR3 plus reference TRBV5-4 and TRBJ2-3, the full variable domain is ETGVTQSPTHLIKTRGQQVTLRCSSQSGHNTVSWYQQALGQGPQFIFQYYREEENGRGNFPPRFSGLQFPNYSSELNVNALELDDSALYLCASSLAADTQYFGPGTRLTVL.

This rearrangement joins TRBV9 to TRBJ2-1, with 10 bases lining up with TRBD2. The CDR3 spans 17 residues. Germline CDR1 and CDR2: SGDLS and YYNGEE. The trim removed 4 bases at V and 4 bases at J, leaving 11 bases unmatched. As DNA, the CDR3 is TGTGCCAGCAGCCCCCCCGGTAGCGGGGGGCGATACAATGAGCAGTTCTTC. Translated: CASSPPGSGGRYNEQFF.

CDR3 nucleotide sequence: TGTGCCAGCAAGCAAGACAGGGGATCTGAAAAACTGTTTTTT. Translating gives CASKQDRGSEKLFF. The chain combines TRBV2 with TRBJ1-4; TRBD1 matches at 8 bases. The length of the CDR3 is 14 residues. V lost 7 bases and J lost 7; bases outside the gene matches: 8. Germline V gene data show CDR1 as SNHLY and CDR2 as FYNNEI.

This sequence joins TRBV9 and TRBJ1-2, with D unresolved. Trimming removed 5 bases from V and 6 bases from J, with 11 bases in between. Germline CDR1 SGDLS, CDR2 YYNGEE. This CDR3 spans 12 amino acids. The CDR3 DNA is TGTGCCAGCAGGAGGGATTCGGATGGCTACACCTTC. Translated, it gives CASRRDSDGYTF. The full variable domain, in which reference TRBV9 and TRBJ1-2 provide the parts outside the CDR3, is DSGVTQTPKHLITATGQRVTLRCSPRSGDLSVYWYQQSLDQGLQFLIQYYNGEERAKGNILERFSAQQFPDLHSELNLSSLELGDSALYFCASRRDSDGYTFGSGTRLTVV.

J is TRBJ1-2 and V is TRBV7-2, with D uncertain. The CDR3 has 11 amino acids. Germline V gene data show CDR1 as SGHTA and CDR2 as FQGNSA. The ends were cut back, 4 bases at V and 5 bases at J, with 5 bases in the middle. The DNA for the CDR3 is TGTGCCAGCAGCTCAGGTTATGGCTACACCTTC. This sequence encodes CASSSGYGYTF.

This chain connects TRBV9 to TRBJ2-5; 11 bases map to TRBD2. Germline trimming cut 3 bases from V and 3 bases from J; bases unmatched to any gene: 7. The CDR3 runs to 16 residues. From germline, CDR1 is SGDLS and CDR2 YYNGEE. CDR3 nucleotides: TGTGCCAGCAGCGGCCCGCTAGCGGGGGGTAAAGAGACCCAGTACTTC. It encodes CASSGPLAGGKETQYF.

V and J are TRBV13 and TRBJ2-3; 14 bases match TRBD2. The CDR3 loop spans 16 amino acids. The junction had 2 bases not matched to a gene; V was cut back by 2 bases and J by 4 bases. Germline V gives CDR1 PRHDT, CDR2 FYEKMQ (reference sequence). Written as DNA, the CDR3 is TGTGCCAGCAGCTTAAAGACTAGCGGGGGGGCAGATACGCAGTATTTT. Translation gives CASSLKTSGGADTQYF.

The chain is built from TRBV30 and TRBJ1-5; possible D gene TRBD1, 5 bases. This CDR3 spans 13 amino acids. Per germline, CDR1 GTSNPN and CDR2 SVGIG (reference sequence). Deletions cut 3 bases from V and 3 bases from J, with 9 bases between. The CDR3 loop reads CAWSDSINQPQHF. In DNA form, the CDR3 reads TGTGCCTGGAGCGACAGTATCAATCAGCCCCAGCATTTT.

As for this clone: Its ends do not fully match the called genes, so a read error is possible. V is TRBV6-5 and J is TRBJ1-1, with D tentatively TRBD1 (6 bases). CDR1 and CDR2 from the germline V gene are MNHEY and SVGAGI. This CDR3 spans 16 amino acids. The CDR3 spells CASSYSPTGMNTEAFF. The CDR3, as DNA: TGTGCCAGCAGCTACTCCCCGACAGGAATGAACACTGAAGCTTTCTTT.

This chain links TRBV5-1 with TRBJ1-2, with D possibly matching TRBD1 (5 bases). This CDR3 region has 13 residues. CDR1 is SGHRS and CDR2 is YFSETQ in the germline V gene. Between the trimmed V and J ends, which lost 0 bases and 7 bases, there was a span of 10 bases. The CDR3 reads CASSLVGEGGYTF. DNA for the CDR3: TGCGCCAGCAGCTTGGTGGGGGAGGGTGGCTACACCTTC.

This clone was observed a single time. V usage is TRBV27 and J usage is TRBJ2-3; the D gene is possibly TRBD1 (6 bases). The V and J ends lost 1 base and 0 bases respectively, with 14 bases between them. In germline, CDR1 is MNHEY, CDR2 SMNVEV (reference sequence). The length of the CDR3 is 17 residues. The CDR3 nucleotides are TGTGCCAGCAGTTTATATTGGGGACAAGGAAGCACAGATACGCAGTATTTT. As protein: CASSLYWGQGSTDTQYF.

The chain recombines TRBV4-2 with TRBJ2-5, with 8 bases that match TRBD2. Germline V gives CDR1 LGHNA, CDR2 YNFKEQ. The CDR3 consists of 14 residues. J lost 3 bases, V lost 5 bases, and 5 bases had no gene match. The CDR3 sequence is CASSAPGGEETQYF. For the CDR3, the DNA is TGTGCCAGCAGCGCCCCGGGAGGGGAAGAGACCCAGTACTTC.

The chain couples TRBV28 to TRBJ1-6; D gene ambiguous. Germline V gene sequence: CDR1 MDHEN, CDR2 SYDVKM. The CDR3 has 15 residues. Trimming took off 2 bases at V and 6 bases at J, with 11 bases between the two ends. Here the CDR3 reads CASSLSLGSNSPLHF. The CDR3 region has the DNA TGTGCCAGCAGTTTAAGTCTTGGGAGTAATTCACCCCTCCACTTT.

The CDR3 loop reads CASSYDLRGSNEKLFF. Here the CDR3 DNA reads TGTGCCAGCAGTTACGACCTGCGGGGCTCAAATGAAAAACTGTTTTTT. The V call is TRBV6-5, the J call TRBJ1-4; tentatively, D is TRBD1 (5 bases). Trimming shortened V by 2 bases and J by 5 bases, and 15 bases separated the two germline ends. The CDR3 totals 16 residues. Germline lookup yields CDR1 MNHEY and CDR2 SVGAGI.

This rearrangement joins TRBV2 to TRBJ1-2; 7 positions match TRBD1. V was pared by 8 bases and J by 0 bases, with 3 bases of the junction left unmatched. Looked up from germline, CDR1 is SNHLY and CDR2 is FYNNEI. The CDR3 has 13 residues. CDR3 in amino acids: CASGTETNYGYTF. The CDR3 DNA reads TGTGCCAGCGGGACAGAAACTAACTATGGCTACACCTTC.